These 5 T cell receptor beta chains originate from one sample sequenced in a study of radiation and T cells in renal cell carcinoma (dated by TCRdb to the early 2020s). The method was the immunoSEQ multiplex PCR assay. What TCRdb holds here is the immuneACCESS table cut down to in-frame rearrangements. Part of the clones is not present; checked against another copy, under half of the missing clones reflect an unresolved V gene, and the others are unexplained. This sample holds over 9,000 clones; over 55% were observed only once. Around 15% of the sample comes from the top ten. The intended sense of this specimen's time point label: tumor resected at nephrectomy. The sample's treatment or condition label, decoded: treatment-naive control, cytoreductive nephrectomy. The sequences come from tumor tissue, collected from a patient whose treatment was nephrectomy without radiotherapy. The source is a man between 60 and 75 years old with renal cell carcinoma.

A single count supports this clone. This chain links TRBV12-5 with TRBJ2-5, with unresolved D. V was pared by 2 bases and J by 5 bases, with 3 bases between. The CDR3 extends over 11 amino acids. Germline-derived CDR1 and CDR2 are LGHNT and FRNRAP. In nucleotides, the CDR3 is TGTGCTAGTGGTTTGTGGGAGACCCAGTACTTC. This sequence encodes CASGLWETQYF. The full variable domain, its missing parts supplied by reference TRBV12-5 and TRBJ2-5, is DARVTQTPRHKVTEMGQEVTMRCQPILGHNTVFWYRQTMMQGLELLAYFRNRAPLDDSGMPKDRFSAEMPDATLATLKIQPSEPRDSAVYFCASGLWETQYFGPGTRLLVL.

The rearrangement uses TRBV7-9 and TRBJ2-1; D gene uncertain. Trimming removed 1 base from V and 5 bases from J, with 12 bases in between. The CDR3 spans 15 residues. The germline V gene has CDR1 SEHNR and CDR2 FQNEAQ (reference sequence). This CDR3 is CASSLVASLNNEQFF. The CDR3 DNA is TGTGCCAGCAGCTTAGTTGCGTCCCTAAACAATGAGCAGTTCTTC.

This clone came up once. The chain joins TRBV18 to TRBJ2-5; D not certain. Trimming removed 2 bases at V and 4 bases at J, with 8 bases between. The germline CDR1 and CDR2 sequences are KGHSH and LQKENI. The CDR3 length is 13 residues. The CDR3 sequence is CASSPGSRETQYF. CDR3 in DNA: TGTGCCAGCTCACCAGGCAGCAGAGAGACCCAGTACTTC.

The sample holds one count of this clone. J is TRBJ2-7 and V is TRBV9; D tentatively reads TRBD1 or TRBD2 (7 bases each). The CDR3 spans 14 residues. Germline V CDR1 and CDR2: SGDLS, YYNGEE. Trimming cost V 3 bases and J 5 bases, with 15 bases left between them. CDR3 in DNA: TGTGCCAGCAGCGCTGACAGGGCGGGGGACGAGCAGTACTTC. This encodes CASSADRAGDEQYF.

This chain connects TRBV19 to TRBJ2-7; 8 nucleotides line up with TRBD1. Germline trimming cut 6 bases from V and 2 bases from J; bases unmatched to any gene: 6. The CDR3 totals 14 residues. CDR1 LNHDA and CDR2 SQIVND come from the germline V gene (reference sequence). CDR3 nucleotide sequence: TGTGCCAGTAGCAGGCAGGGGGCCCCCTACGAGCAGTACTTC. Translating it yields CASSRQGAPYEQYF.